The 19 T cell receptor beta chains below come from one sample, sequenced in a study of tumor-infiltrating lymphocytes in primary liver carcinoma. Between 20 and 30 mg of unsorted bulk tissue served as the source from which RNA and DNA were co-extracted. Using a constant-region primer together with ProtoScript II reverse transcriptase, TCR beta cDNA was made from 450 to 600 ng of total RNA. Slightly modified ARM-PCR, run as three nested multiplex PCR rounds, produced the TCR beta libraries. With TRBV1-TRBV30 forward primers and a C-beta reverse primer, the first two PCR rounds were run for about 10 cycles each. TCRdb ran MiXCR on the multiplex PCR reads and lists one entry per CDR3 protein. The sample gives about 30,000 distinct CDR3 sequences, less than 75% of which show up once; roughly 30% is in the top ten. The sequenced sample consisted of liver tumor tissue from sampling region 3. Described subset: tumor region T3, left-lateral pole. The receptors were gathered from a woman in her thirties with primary liver carcinoma and hepatitis B virus infection.

The chain couples TRBV4-2 to TRBJ2-7, with 9 bases fitting TRBD1. The V and J ends lost 3 bases and 5 bases, in that order; junction bases with no gene match: 17. This CDR3 has 18 amino acids. Germline CDR1 is LGHNA and CDR2 is YNFKEQ. The CDR3 sequence: CASSQEHLGQGQPHEQYF. CDR3 DNA: TGTGCCAGCAGCCAGGAACACCTAGGACAGGGGCAACCGCACGAGCAGTACTTC.

As for this clonotype: A read error may account for a junction end that differs from germline. The chain recombines TRBV11-2 with TRBJ2-7; 8 bases agree with TRBD2. This CDR3 spans 14 amino acids. Germline CDR1 SGHAT, CDR2 FQNNGV. The CDR3 here is CASSLTSESHEQHF. The CDR3 nucleotides are TGTGCCAGCAGCTTGACTAGCGAGAGTCACGAGCAGCACTTC.

The sample holds one count of this clonotype. One end of the junction fails to match germline, which may point to a read error. This sequence joins TRBV29-1 and TRBJ2-1; D may be TRBD1 (5 bases). The germline CDR1 and CDR2 sequences are SQVTM and ANQGSEA. CDR3 length equals 14 residues. CDR3 residues: CRVVQAGSGNEQFF. In DNA, the CDR3 is TGCAGAGTTGTACAGGCAGGATCCGGCAATGAGCAGTTCTTC.

With respect to this clonotype: Since a much larger clone is just one base distant, this may be a read error. The gene calls are TRBV11-3 and TRBJ2-1; 10 bases map to TRBD2. Trimming at V came to 10 bases and at J to 11 bases, leaving 17 bases not matched to a gene. The CDR3 has 15 residues. The V gene's germline CDR1 is SGHNT and CDR2 YENEEA. CDR3 in amino acids: CAINLGTSGKLKQFF. The CDR3 DNA sequence: TGTGCCATCAACTTAGGAACTAGCGGGAAGCTTAAGCAGTTCTTC. Drawing the rest from reference TRBV11-3 and TRBJ2-1, the complete variable domain is EAGVVQSPRYKIIEKKQPVAFWCNPISGHNTLYWYLQNLGQGPELLIRYENEEAVDDSQLPKDRFSAERLKGVDSTLKIQPAELGDSAVYLCAINLGTSGKLKQFFGPGTRLTVL.

A word on this clonotype: A read error may account for a junction end that differs from germline. The gene calls are TRBV7-8 and TRBJ2-1, with 12 bases aligning to TRBD2. The CDR3 totals 15 residues. Germline lookup yields CDR1 SGHVS and CDR2 FQNEAQ. CDR3 DNA sequence: TGTGCCTGCAGCTCTCGACTAGCGGGAGTAGCTGAGCAGTTCTTC. Translation gives CACSSRLAGVAEQFF.

The V call is TRBV10-3, the J call TRBJ2-5; 7 bases align to TRBD1. V lost 4 bases, J lost 11 bases, and 10 bases stayed unmatched. Germline-derived CDR1 and CDR2 are ENHRY and SYGVKD. The CDR3 is 13 amino acids. CDR3 sequence reads: CAISGTTGEIQYF. The DNA for the CDR3 is TGTGCCATCAGTGGGACAACAGGGGAGATTCAGTACTTC.

J is TRBJ2-7 and V is TRBV29-1, with D possibly being TRBD1 (5 bases). The V and J ends lost 7 bases and 4 bases respectively, with 11 bases between them. The CDR3 has 11 residues. Germline CDR1 SQVTM, CDR2 ANQGSEA. CDR3 DNA sequence: TGCAGCGCCCTCTCAGGGTACGAGCAGTACTTC. This codes for CSALSGYEQYF.

The chain links TRBV12-3 or TRBV12-4 to TRBJ2-3; D is unclear. CDR3 length equals 16 residues. V lost 3 bases, J lost 1 base, and 14 bases lay in between. The CDR3 DNA follows: TGTGCCAGCAGTTTCGGCGTGGGAATGGGCACAGATACGCAGTATTTT. Its protein product is CASSFGVGMGTDTQYF.

Comment on this clonotype: Because it lacks the conserved phenylalanine or tryptophan at the end, this CDR3 is likely a read error. The chain links TRBV11-2 to TRBJ2-1; TRBD1 matches at 7 bases. The germline CDR1 and CDR2 sequences are SGHAT and FQNNGV. CDR3 length: 14 amino acids. The CDR3 protein is CVSSHRGTANGQFL. The CDR3, as DNA: TGTGTCAGCAGCCACCGAGGGACAGCCAATGGGCAGTTCTTA.

Concerning this clonotype: The missing conserved phenylalanine or tryptophan at the end of this CDR3 makes a read error likely. The genes are TRBV6-5 and TRBJ2-2; 7 nucleotides align to TRBD1. The V gene's germline CDR1 is MNHEY and CDR2 SVGAGI. The CDR3 covers 15 residues. Germline trimming cut 5 bases from V and 5 bases from J; bases unmatched to any gene: 8. The CDR3 region is CASSPQTGFTGELFS. The DNA of the CDR3 is TGTGCCAGCAGTCCGCAGACAGGGTTTACCGGGGAGCTGTTTTCT.

This clonotype was counted many times. A read error may explain this, as a much larger clone is one base away. The CDR3 DNA reads TGTGCCAGCAGCTCGGGACTAACGGGACCAGATACGCAGTATTTT. Translation gives CASSSGLTGPDTQYF. The chain carries TRBV11-2 and TRBJ2-3; 7 nucleotides match TRBD2. V trimming: 4 bases; J trimming: 4 bases; junction bases outside the gene matches: 8. Germline V gene data show CDR1 as SGHAT and CDR2 as FQNNGV. This CDR3 region has 15 residues.

This clonotype appeared many times. The genes are TRBV11-2 and TRBJ2-5; 11 nucleotides align to TRBD2. CDR3 length: 15 amino acids. V trimming: 5 bases; J trimming: 4 bases; junction bases outside the gene matches: 6. Germline-derived CDR1 and CDR2 are SGHAT and FQNNGV. In DNA form, the CDR3 reads TGTGCCAGCAGCGTGACTAGCGGGGTTGTAGAGACCCAGTACTTC. Encoded protein: CASSVTSGVVETQYF.

This clonotype was seen many times. The chain combines TRBV4-1 with TRBJ2-1; 10 nucleotides agree with TRBD2. Germline loops: CDR1 MGHRA, CDR2 YSYEKL. CDR3 length: 17 residues. J lost 4 bases, V lost 4 bases, and 10 bases had no gene match. The CDR3: CASSPATSGPTYNEQFF. CDR3 DNA: TGCGCCAGCAGCCCAGCGACTAGCGGGCCGACTTACAATGAGCAGTTCTTC.

In regard to this clonotype: A much larger clone is a single base away; this may be a read error. The V gene is TRBV29-1, the J gene TRBJ2-3; D perhaps matches TRBD2 (5 bases). The CDR3 has 14 amino acids. The germline V gene has CDR1 SQVTM and CDR2 ANQGSEA. The V end was cut by 6 bases, the J end by 5 bases, with 18 bases between. The CDR3 nucleotides read TGCAGCGTGCGGGCTCTGGGGTTTGGAGATACGCAGTATTTT. It encodes CSVRALGFGDTQYF.

This CDR3 is CASALRGTGRCDEQFF. The CDR3 DNA reads TGTGCCAGCGCCCTCCGGGGCACCGGAAGGTGCGATGAGCAGTTCTTC. The chain uses TRBV6-1 and TRBJ2-1; D might be TRBD1 or TRBD2, each matching 5 bases. This CDR3 region has 16 residues. V lost 8 bases to trimming and J lost 8 bases, with 25 bases between them. Germline-derived CDR1 and CDR2 are MNHNS and SASEGT.

This clonotype was detected only a few times. A junction end diverges from the germline sequence, so it may reflect a read error. The CDR3 sequence: CSALWDYNEQFF. CDR3 nucleotides: TGTAGCGCCCTATGGGACTACAATGAACAGTTCTTC. This rearrangement joins TRBV29-1 to TRBJ2-1, with 7 bases lining up with TRBD2. Germline lookup yields CDR1 SQVTM and CDR2 ANQGSEA. There are 12 residues in the CDR3.

This clonotype was seen more than once but under ten times. The V call is TRBV6-2 or TRBV6-3, the J call TRBJ2-7, with D tentatively TRBD1 or TRBD2 (5 bases each). CDR3 length: 12 residues. Germline values: CDR1 MNHEY, CDR2 SVGEGT. V lost 11 bases and J lost 7, with 18 bases in between. CDR3 nucleotide sequence: TGTGCCTCCTCCGGGACCCCCCATGAGCAGTACTTC. Amino acid sequence: CASSGTPHEQYF.

Many counts were recorded for this clonotype. J is TRBJ1-5 and V is TRBV19; TRBD1 matches at 7 bases. V lost 7 bases, J lost 4 bases, and 4 bases stayed unmatched. CDR3 length: 13 amino acids. Germline V gene lookup returns CDR1 LNHDA and CDR2 SQIVND (reference sequence). The CDR3 sequence is CASTQGENQPQHF. The CDR3 DNA follows: TGTGCCAGTACCCAGGGGGAAAATCAGCCCCAGCATTTT.

On this clonotype: The germline gene is not matched at one end of the junction; a read error may be the cause. This rearrangement joins TRBV11-1 to TRBJ2-6; 7 bases match TRBD1. The CDR3 sequence is 17 residues long. CDR1 is SGHAT, CDR2 FQDESV, per germline (reference sequence). The CDR3 coding sequence is TGTGCCAACAGCTTCAAGGACAGGTTCTCTGGGGCCAACGTCCCGACTTTC. Protein: CANSFKDRFSGANVPTF.